These T cell receptor beta chains were read from a single sample in a study of PD-1 blockade in classical Hodgkin lymphoma. Using immunoSEQ multiplex PCR, the repertoire was profiled, and TCRdb retains in-frame clones only, with some absent. The sample records tens of thousands of clones, around 80% being singletons. This material consisted of peripheral blood mononuclear cells (PBMCs), taken before the second cycle of nivolumab. The source of these receptors is a human donor with classical Hodgkin lymphoma. Each CDR3 is given with its conserved first and last residue. D genes are given only for firm matches. Clone size is not always given. Where it is, it says once, few, many or a class for expanded clones.

CATSRGFRNQPQHF	TGTGCCACCAGCAGAGGGTTCCGCAATCAGCCCCAGCATTTT	TRBJ1-5	TRBV15	.	.
CASSSRTSGNEQFF	TGTGCCAGCAGCTCTAGGACTAGCGGCAATGAGCAGTTCTTC	TRBJ2-1	TRBV11-3	TRBD2	.
CASNTLGLKETQYF	TGTGCCAGCAACACTTTAGGGCTTAAAGAGACCCAGTACTTC	TRBJ2-5	TRBV9	.	once
CASSPRQGRETQYF	TGTGCCAGCAGCCCCAGACAGGGTAGAGAGACCCAGTACTTC	TRBJ2-5	TRBV11-1	TRBD1	few
CASSPGAGGPSTDTQYF	TGCGCCAGCAGCCCTGGGGCAGGTGGGCCTAGCACAGATACGCAGTATTTT	TRBJ2-3	TRBV5-1	.	.
CARVYEQYF	TGCGCCAGAGTCTACGAGCAGTACTTC	TRBJ2-7	TRBV10-1	.	many
CASSSRGTEAFF	TGTGCCAGCAGCTCTCGGGGCACTGAAGCTTTCTTT	TRBJ1-1	TRBV6-5	.	few
CATSREGTGSPLHF	TGTGCCACCAGCAGAGAAGGGACAGGTTCACCCCTCCACTTT	TRBJ1-6	TRBV15	TRBD1	few
CASSEFRGPGDTQYF	TGTGCCAGCAGTGAGTTCAGGGGCCCGGGAGATACGCAGTATTTT	TRBJ2-3	TRBV6-1	.	few
CASSLSTRGDREGHEQYF	TGCGCCAGCAGCCTATCGACGAGGGGGGACAGGGAGGGTCACGAGCAGTACTTC	TRBJ2-7	TRBV4-3	TRBD1	once
CSVGTGVPGELFF	TGCAGCGTGGGGACAGGGGTTCCCGGGGAGCTGTTTTTT	TRBJ2-2	TRBV29-1	TRBD1	.
CAIQGSSGANVLTF	TGTGCCATCCAAGGGAGCTCTGGGGCCAACGTCCTGACTTTC	TRBJ2-6	TRBV10-3	.	once
CASSGEFTPGLATYEQYF	TGTGCCAGCAGTGGAGAGTTTACGCCGGGACTAGCAACATACGAGCAGTACTTC	TRBJ2-7	TRBV2	TRBD2	.
CASSRGTYNEQFF	TGTGCCAGCAGTAGGGGGACGTACAATGAGCAGTTCTTC	TRBJ2-1	TRBV6-4	.	.
CASSRETSPSNEQFF	TGCGCCAGCAGCCGCGAGACTAGCCCTTCAAATGAGCAGTTCTTC	TRBJ2-1	TRBV23-1	TRBD2	.
CSVATTGEWGTGELFF	TGCAGCGTTGCAACCACAGGGGAATGGGGCACCGGGGAGCTGTTTTTT	TRBJ2-2	TRBV29-1	TRBD1	.
CASGLSGTEGYTF	TGTGCTAGTGGTTTGTCCGGTACAGAGGGCTACACCTTC	TRBJ1-2	TRBV12-5	.	.
CAWSPGGQPQHF	TGTGCCTGGAGTCCGGGGGGCCAGCCCCAGCATTTT	TRBJ1-5	TRBV30	.	.
CASSAGTRGYEQYF	TGTGCCAGCAGCGCCGGGACTAGAGGCTACGAGCAGTACTTC	TRBJ2-7	TRBV9	TRBD2	.
CASSLARGRDGYTF	TGTGCCAGCAGCTTGGCCAGGGGAAGGGATGGCTACACCTTC	TRBJ1-2	TRBV7-9	.	few
CAWSSRTDSTDTQYF	TGTGCCTGGAGTTCCCGGACGGACTCCACAGATACGCAGTATTTT	TRBJ2-3	TRBV30	.	.
CASSRTSGGPSDEQFF	TGTGCCAGTAGTAGGACTAGCGGGGGGCCGAGCGATGAGCAGTTCTTC	TRBJ2-1	TRBV19	TRBD2	once
CASRVTGGVGKLFF	TGTGCCAGCAGAGTCACAGGGGGCGTAGGAAAACTGTTTTTT	TRBJ1-4	TRBV28	TRBD1	.
CASSQQGAGDTQYF	TGTGCCAGCAGCCAGCAGGGGGCGGGTGATACGCAGTATTTT	TRBJ2-3	TRBV5-4	TRBD1	.
CASRFWGATTEAFF	TGTGCCAGCAGATTTTGGGGGGCGACCACTGAAGCTTTCTTT	TRBJ1-1	TRBV6-5	.	.
CASSNAAGGNKYF	TGTGCCAGCAGCAATGCGGCGGGAGGTAATAAGTACTTC	TRBJ2-5	TRBV27	TRBD2	.
CASSPREGQQYF	TGTGCCAGCAGCCCCAGGGAGGGGCAGCAGTACTTC	TRBJ2-7	TRBV9	TRBD2	.
CASRGRGAMNTEAFF	TGTGCCAGCAGGGGTCGGGGGGCCATGAACACTGAAGCTTTCTTT	TRBJ1-1	TRBV2	.	.
CASSQDLPVLSGGRLSYEQYF	TGCGCCAGCAGCCAAGATCTACCCGTATTGAGCGGGGGGCGCCTCTCCTACGAGCAGTACTTC	TRBJ2-7	TRBV4-3	TRBD2	.
CASSPWDRASRDDTEAFF	TGTGCCAGCAGCCCATGGGACAGGGCCTCACGGGATGACACTGAAGCTTTCTTT	TRBJ1-1	TRBV28	TRBD1	.
CASSLDIRQLGNIQYF	TGTGCCAGCAGCTTAGACATTCGGCAGTTGGGAAACATTCAGTACTTC	TRBJ2-4	TRBV11-2	.	medium-sized
CASSRTGGMGYEQYF	TGTGCCAGTAGTCGCACCGGAGGAATGGGGTACGAGCAGTACTTC	TRBJ2-7	TRBV19	.	.
CASSFGRRGFNYGYTF	TGTGCCAGCAGTTTCGGCCGCAGGGGATTCAACTATGGCTACACCTTC	TRBJ1-2	TRBV28	.	.
CATRGSGRYLRNEQFF	TGTGCCACCCGGGGTAGCGGGAGATATCTTAGGAATGAGCAGTTCTTC	TRBJ2-1	TRBV21-1	.	.
CAWSFKTSGSSETQYF	TGTGCCTGGAGTTTTAAGACTAGCGGGAGTTCAGAGACCCAGTACTTC	TRBJ2-5	TRBV30	TRBD2	many
CAWILRGSNEQFF	TGTGCCTGGATTCTTCGGGGGAGCAATGAGCAGTTCTTC	TRBJ2-1	TRBV30	.	.
CASSLNGNEQFF	TGTGCCAGCAGCTTAAACGGGAATGAGCAGTTCTTC	TRBJ2-1	TRBV7-7	.	.
CASSVGLAGGPTRQETQYF	TGTGCCAGCAGCGTAGGGCTAGCGGGGGGACCGACCCGACAAGAGACCCAGTACTTC	TRBJ2-5	TRBV9	TRBD2	.
CASRWTGGDTGELFF	TGTGCCAGCAGGTGGACAGGAGGGGACACCGGGGAGCTGTTTTTT	TRBJ2-2	TRBV2	.	.
CSVRGPTEAFF	TGCAGCGTGAGGGGGCCCACTGAAGCTTTCTTT	TRBJ1-1	TRBV29-1	TRBD1	.
CSVELHGRPGRGYGYTF	TGCAGCGTTGAACTACATGGTAGGCCGGGGAGAGGCTATGGCTACACCTTC	TRBJ1-2	TRBV29-1	.	.
CASRLNHPPRGGANVLTF	TGTGCAAGTCGCTTAAATCACCCTCCCCGGGGGGGGGCCAACGTCCTGACTTTC	TRBJ2-6	TRBV12-2	.	.
CASSSATGWDTEAFF	TGTGCCAGCAGCTCGGCTACTGGATGGGACACTGAAGCTTTCTTT	TRBJ1-1	TRBV7-9	.	.
CASSRSGGRLHEQFF	TGTGCCAGCAGCAGAAGCGGGGGGAGGTTACATGAGCAGTTCTTC	TRBJ2-1	TRBV28	TRBD2	once
CASSLGQDGGGYTF	TGTGCCAGCAGCTTGGGGCAGGACGGAGGAGGCTACACCTTC	TRBJ1-2	TRBV5-6	.	.
CASSQTGPDNTEAFF	TGCGCCAGCAGCCAAACCGGGCCAGACAACACTGAAGCTTTCTTT	TRBJ1-1	TRBV4-1	.	.
CASISSALSTDTQYF	TGTGCCAGCATATCTAGCGCTCTTTCCACAGATACGCAGTATTTT	TRBJ2-3	TRBV28	.	once
CASSIGRDTQYF	TGTGCCAGTAGTATCGGCAGAGATACGCAGTATTTT	TRBJ2-3	TRBV19	.	few
CASSLQGPNTEAFF	TGTGCCAGCAGCTTACAGGGCCCCAACACTGAAGCTTTCTTT	TRBJ1-1	TRBV7-3	.	.
CASSRSGTLNTGELFF	TGTGCCAGCTCGCGCTCCGGGACGCTGAACACCGGGGAGCTGTTTTTT	TRBJ2-2	TRBV18	.	once
CASSTHSNQPRHF	TGTGCCAGCAGCACACACTCCAATCAGCCCCGGCATTTT	TRBJ1-5	TRBV7-2	.	.
CASKSGTVNTGELFF	TGTGCCAGCAAGTCCGGGACGGTAAACACCGGGGAGCTGTTTTTT	TRBJ2-2	TRBV6-5	.	few
CASSQGRVQETQYF	TGTGCCAGCAGCCAGGGACGGGTCCAAGAGACCCAGTACTTC	TRBJ2-5	TRBV5-6	.	.
CASSLGGQGWSYGYTF	TGTGCCAGCAGCTTAGGTGGGCAGGGTTGGAGCTATGGCTACACCTTC	TRBJ1-2	TRBV7-2	.	.
CASSPTSGGTEAFF	TGTGCCAGCAGCCCTACGTCCGGGGGCACTGAAGCTTTCTTT	TRBJ1-1	TRBV7-3	.	.
CASSLSHTTYEQYF	TGTGCCAGCAGTTTATCGCACACCACCTACGAGCAGTACTTC	TRBJ2-7	TRBV27	.	.
CASSPRRDSGNTIYF	TGTGCCAGCTCACCAAGAAGGGACTCTGGAAACACCATATATTTT	TRBJ1-3	TRBV18	.	few
CASILAGVNEKLFF	TGTGCCAGCATATTGGCGGGGGTCAATGAAAAACTGTTTTTT	TRBJ1-4	TRBV2	.	.
CASREGAEGNQPQHF	TGTGCCAGCAGGGAGGGGGCTGAAGGCAATCAGCCCCAGCATTTT	TRBJ1-5	TRBV6-1	TRBD1	.